This T cell receptor (beta chain) was identified during a study of cytotoxic CD8 clonotypes in ibrutinib-treated CLL. For the study at large: Responses: some 25 partial, 2 complete; after median approximately 67 months, around 14 stayed remitted, roughly 12 progressed. The study's findings and limits: Clonality grew at ibrutinib response; at progression, it decreased back toward baseline.

V lost 6 bases and J lost 6; bases outside the gene matches: 2. The CDR3 length is 12 residues. CDR1 and CDR2 (germline): SGHTA, FQGNSA. Comments on this clone: The antigen is unknown.

Profiling relied on immunoSEQ multiplex PCR, and the TCRdb table lists in-frame clones only, not all of them. The sample carries about 89,000 clones, around 73% recorded once. The sample was PBMCs, taken after 12 months of ibrutinib treatment. V usage is TRBV7-2 and J usage is TRBJ2-7; 10 bases agree with TRBD2. The origin of this receptor is a human donor with chronic lymphocytic leukemia. Here the CDR3 reads CASRSSGGEQYF. The CDR3 nucleotides read TGTGCCAGCAGATCTAGCGGGGGCGAGCAGTACTTC.